This T cell receptor (beta chain) was identified during a study of T cells in Graves' hyperthyroidism and ophthalmopathy. Newly diagnosed patients aged 18 to 65 had hyperthyroidism of under 2 months' duration. The PBMCs studied were ones that came from about 10 ml fresh peripheral blood. TCR beta CDR3 region amplification was performed from RNA transcripts. Primed by the HTBI set, a first-round RT-PCR was run on the TCR CDR3. One entry per CDR3 protein, called by TCRdb with MiXCR from the multiplex PCR reads. The sample records fewer than 650,000 distinct CDR3 sequences, approximately 14% being singletons. This clonotype occurred many times. The CDR3 contains 10 residues. Per the germline V gene, CDR1 is SQVTM and CDR2 is ANQGSEA. V was pared by 4 bases and J by 7 bases, with 8 bases between.

This clonotype originated in a woman aged 30 to 39 with Graves' hyperthyroidism that later progressed to Graves' ophthalmopathy. V is TRBV29-1 and J is TRBJ2-7; the D gene is possibly TRBD1 (6 bases). What was sequenced was blood. As DNA, the CDR3 is TGCAGCGTTGCCGACAGGGAGCAGTACTTC. Encoded protein: CSVADREQYF.